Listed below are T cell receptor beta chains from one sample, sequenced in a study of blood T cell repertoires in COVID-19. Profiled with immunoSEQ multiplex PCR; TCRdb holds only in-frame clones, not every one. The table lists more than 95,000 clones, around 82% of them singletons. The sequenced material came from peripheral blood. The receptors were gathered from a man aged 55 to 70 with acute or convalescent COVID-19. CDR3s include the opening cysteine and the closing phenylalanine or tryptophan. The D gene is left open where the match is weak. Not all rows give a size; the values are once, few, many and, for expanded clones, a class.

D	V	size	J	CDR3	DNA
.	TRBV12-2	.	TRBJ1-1	CASRPPGGQGRNEENTEAFF	TGTGCAAGTCGCCCCCCCGGGGGACAGGGACGTAACGAAGAAAACACTGAAGCTTTCTTT
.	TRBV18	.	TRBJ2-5	CASSLELQETQYF	TGTGCCAGCTCACTTGAACTCCAAGAGACCCAGTACTTC
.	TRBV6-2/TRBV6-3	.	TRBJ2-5	CASSYPLGPQETQYF	TGTGCCAGCAGTTACCCCTTGGGGCCCCAAGAGACCCAGTACTTC
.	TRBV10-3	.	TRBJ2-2	CASQGTGELFF	TGTGCCTCTCAGGGTACCGGGGAGCTGTTTTTT
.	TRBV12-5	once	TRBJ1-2	CASGLVPSDNNYGYTF	TGTGCTAGTGGTTTGGTACCCTCCGACAATAACTATGGCTACACCTTC
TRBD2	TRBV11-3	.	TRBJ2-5	CASIPEGLAGSHRETQYF	TGTGCCAGCATCCCCGAGGGTCTAGCGGGGTCTCACAGGGAGACCCAGTACTTC
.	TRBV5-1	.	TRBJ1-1	CASSPEQGRTEAFF	TGCGCCAGCAGCCCTGAGCAGGGGCGAACTGAAGCTTTCTTT
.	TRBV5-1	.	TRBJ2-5	CASSLLRTGGGETQYF	TGCGCCAGCAGCTTATTAAGGACAGGCGGAGGGGAGACCCAGTACTTC
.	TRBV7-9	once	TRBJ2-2	CASSLAQSRGGTGELFF	TGTGCCAGCAGCTTAGCGCAGTCGAGGGGAGGCACCGGGGAGCTGTTTTTT
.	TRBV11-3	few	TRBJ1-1	CASSFGRSGTEAFF	TGTGCCAGCAGCTTCGGCAGGTCGGGAACTGAAGCTTTCTTT
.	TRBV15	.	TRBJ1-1	CATSPDKNTEAFF	TGTGCCACCAGCCCGGACAAGAACACTGAAGCTTTCTTT
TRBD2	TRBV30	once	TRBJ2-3	CAWSEASGGGDTQYF	TGTGCCTGGAGTGAGGCTAGCGGGGGAGGAGATACGCAGTATTTT
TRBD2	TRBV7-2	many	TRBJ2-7	CASSVRGVSGISYEQYF	TGTGCCAGCAGCGTTCGGGGGGTTAGCGGGATCTCCTACGAGCAGTACTTC
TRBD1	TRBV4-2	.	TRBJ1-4	CASSPGQGVTNEKLFF	TGTGCCAGCAGCCCCGGACAGGGGGTCACTAATGAAAAACTGTTTTTT
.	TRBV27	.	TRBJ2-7	CASTRSQGTEQYF	TGTGCCAGCACCCGATCCCAGGGAACCGAGCAGTACTTC
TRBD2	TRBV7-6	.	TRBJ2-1	CASSLGLAAYNEQFF	TGTGCCAGCAGCTTAGGGCTAGCGGCCTACAATGAGCAGTTCTTC
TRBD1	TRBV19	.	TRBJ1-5	CASSIAPTGGGSQPQHF	TGTGCCAGTAGTATAGCCCCGACAGGGGGCGGGAGTCAGCCCCAGCATTTT
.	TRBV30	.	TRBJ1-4	CAWSAGTTNEKLFF	TGTGCCTGGAGCGCCGGGACTACTAATGAAAAACTGTTTTTT
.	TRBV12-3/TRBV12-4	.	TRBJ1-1	CASSFLQNTEAFF	TGTGCCAGCAGTTTTTTACAGAACACTGAAGCTTTCTTT
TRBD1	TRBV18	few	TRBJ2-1	CASSPAGTGGYNEQFF	TGTGCCAGCTCACCGGCCGGGACAGGGGGTTACAATGAGCAGTTCTTC
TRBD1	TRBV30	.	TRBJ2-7	CAWSVPGQGSYEQYF	TGTGCCTGGAGTGTACCGGGACAGGGATCCTACGAGCAGTACTTC
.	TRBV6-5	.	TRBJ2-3	CASRRRGQADTQYF	TGTGCCAGCCGGAGGAGGGGGCAGGCAGATACGCAGTATTTT
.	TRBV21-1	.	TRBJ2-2	CASSKVGIRGGGPRGELFF	TGTGCCAGCAGCAAAGTAGGGATTCGCGGGGGCGGGCCACGGGGGGAGCTGTTTTTT
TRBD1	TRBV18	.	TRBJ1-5	CASSLGQGADQPQHF	TGTGCCAGCTCCCTAGGACAGGGGGCTGATCAGCCCCAGCATTTT
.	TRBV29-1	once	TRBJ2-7	CSASIDHYEQYF	TGCAGCGCCTCCATAGATCACTACGAGCAGTACTTC
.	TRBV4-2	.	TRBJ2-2	CASSQDSGTNTGELFF	TGTGCCAGCAGCCAAGATTCCGGGACGAACACCGGGGAGCTGTTTTTT
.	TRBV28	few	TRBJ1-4	CASIWAGATNEKLFF	TGTGCCAGCATATGGGCGGGCGCAACTAATGAAAAACTGTTTTTT
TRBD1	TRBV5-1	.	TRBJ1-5	CASSPGTGSPYSNQPQHF	TGCGCCAGCAGCCCGGGGACAGGGTCCCCTTATAGCAATCAGCCCCAGCATTTT
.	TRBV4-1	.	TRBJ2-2	CASSQGASNTGELFF	TGCGCCAGCAGCCAGGGGGCTTCGAACACCGGGGAGCTGTTTTTT
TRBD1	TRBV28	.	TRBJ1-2	CASSSPGRTGGIANYGYTF	TGTGCCAGCAGTTCCCCAGGTCGGACAGGGGGTATAGCTAACTATGGCTACACCTTC
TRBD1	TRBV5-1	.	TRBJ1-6	CASSSGQGEVSPLHF	TGCGCCAGCAGCTCCGGACAGGGCGAGGTTTCACCCCTCCACTTT
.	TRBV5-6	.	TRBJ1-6	CASTFRDNSYNSPLHF	TGTGCCAGCACCTTCCGGGACAACTCCTATAATTCACCCCTCCACTTT
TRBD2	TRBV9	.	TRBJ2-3	CASSVSGGGADTQYF	TGTGCCAGCAGCGTTAGCGGGGGGGGAGCAGATACGCAGTATTTT
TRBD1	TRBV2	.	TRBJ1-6	CASRDRVDNSPLHF	TGTGCCAGCAGGGACAGGGTTGACAATTCACCCCTCCACTTT
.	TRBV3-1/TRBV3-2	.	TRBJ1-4	CASSGAEKLFF	TGTGCCAGCAGCGGGGCTGAAAAACTGTTTTTT
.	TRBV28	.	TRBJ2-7	CASSLYGGAYEQYF	TGTGCCAGCAGTTTATACGGGGGAGCCTACGAGCAGTACTTC
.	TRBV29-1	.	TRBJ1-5	CSVGTLNSNQPQHF	TGCAGCGTGGGGACACTTAATAGCAATCAGCCCCAGCATTTT
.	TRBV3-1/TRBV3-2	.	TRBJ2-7	CASSQELEAAYEQYF	TGTGCCAGCAGCCAAGAGCTAGAAGCCGCCTACGAGCAGTACTTC
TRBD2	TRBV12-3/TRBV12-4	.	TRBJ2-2	CASSFGGAGELFF	TGTGCCAGCAGTTTTGGGGGGGCCGGGGAGCTGTTTTTT
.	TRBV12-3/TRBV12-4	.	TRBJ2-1	CASVAGRYNEQFF	TGTGCCAGCGTGGCGGGACGGTACAATGAGCAGTTCTTC